This T cell receptor (beta chain) was documented in a study of T-cell reconstitution after alpha-beta-depleted transplantation in children. Study-wide results and limits: Newly produced T cells mostly provided counts and TCRbeta diversity after one year, as hyperexpanded clones declined.

Unique molecular identifiers were used in preparing the TCRbeta library. TCRdb fed the PCR reads into MiXCR, producing one record per CDR3 protein. The repertoire holds 140,000 or so distinct CDR3 sequences, with more than 8% as singletons. This CDR3 is 14 amino acids long. Germline assignment: CDR1 SGHTA and CDR2 FQGNSA. Trimming cost V 5 bases and J 0 bases, with 9 bases left between them. A remark on this clonotype: Its antigen remains unknown.

Sequences were derived from PBMCs, mostly from graft donor cells, sampled 180 days after TCRalphabeta/CD19-depleted stem cell transplant. This receptor was identified in a female patient between 2 and 15 years old who had a stem cell transplant for congenital amegakaryocytic thrombocytopenia, so the T cells may come from the graft donor. The chain couples TRBV7-2 to TRBJ2-3, with D unclear. The CDR3 region is CASSPYTSTDTQYF. The CDR3 nucleotides are TGTGCCAGCAGCCCGTACACTAGCACAGATACGCAGTATTTT. The full variable domain, its missing parts supplied by reference TRBV7-2 and TRBJ2-3, is GAGVSQSPSNKVTEKGKDVELRCDPISGHTALYWYRQSLGQGLEFLIYFQGNSAPDKSGLPSDRFSAERTGGSVSTLTIQRTQQEDSAVYLCASSPYTSTDTQYFGPGTRLTVL.